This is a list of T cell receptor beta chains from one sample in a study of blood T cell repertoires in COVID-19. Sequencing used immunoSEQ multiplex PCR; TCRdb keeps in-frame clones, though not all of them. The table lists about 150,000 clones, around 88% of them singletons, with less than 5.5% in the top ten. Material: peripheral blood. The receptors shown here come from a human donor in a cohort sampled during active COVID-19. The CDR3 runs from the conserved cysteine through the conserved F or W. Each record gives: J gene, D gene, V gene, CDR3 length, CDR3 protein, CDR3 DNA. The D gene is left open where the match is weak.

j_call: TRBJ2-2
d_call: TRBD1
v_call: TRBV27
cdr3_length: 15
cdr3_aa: CASSWGQLNTGELFF
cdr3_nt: TGTGCCAGCAGTTGGGGACAGCTTAACACCGGGGAGCTGTTTTTT

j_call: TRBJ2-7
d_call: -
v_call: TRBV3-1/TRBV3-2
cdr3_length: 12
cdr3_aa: CASSQGQGEQYF
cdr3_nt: TGTGCCAGCAGCCAAGGGCAGGGCGAGCAGTACTTC

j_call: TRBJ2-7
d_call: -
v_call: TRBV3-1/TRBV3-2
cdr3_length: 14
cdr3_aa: CASSPPGLPYEQYF
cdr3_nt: TGTGCCAGCAGCCCTCCGGGACTCCCCTACGAGCAGTACTTC

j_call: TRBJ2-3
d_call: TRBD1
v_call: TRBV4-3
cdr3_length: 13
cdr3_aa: CASSPDRGDTQYF
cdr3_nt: TGCGCCAGCAGCCCGGACAGGGGAGATACGCAGTATTTT

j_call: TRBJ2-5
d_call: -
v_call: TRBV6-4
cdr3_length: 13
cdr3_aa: CASSRTPQETQYF
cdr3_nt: TGTGCCAGCAGTCGGACACCCCAAGAGACCCAGTACTTC

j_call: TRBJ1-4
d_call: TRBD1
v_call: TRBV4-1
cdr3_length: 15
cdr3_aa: CASSRDARGGEKLFF
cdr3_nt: TGCGCCAGCAGCCGGGACGCGCGAGGGGGCGAAAAACTGTTTTTT

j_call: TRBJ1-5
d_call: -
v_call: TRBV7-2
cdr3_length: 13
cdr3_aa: CASSLNRVQPQHF
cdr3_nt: TGTGCCAGCAGCCTAAACAGGGTTCAGCCCCAGCATTTT

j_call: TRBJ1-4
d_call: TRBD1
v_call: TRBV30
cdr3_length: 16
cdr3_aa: CAWSVPQQGAVEKLFF
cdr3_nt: TGTGCCTGGAGTGTACCTCAGCAGGGGGCGGTTGAAAAACTGTTTTTT

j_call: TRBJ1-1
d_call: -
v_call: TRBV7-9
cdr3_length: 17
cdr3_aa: CASSLALGGRMNTEAFF
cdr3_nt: TGTGCCAGCAGCTTAGCGCTGGGGGGGCGGATGAACACTGAAGCTTTCTTT

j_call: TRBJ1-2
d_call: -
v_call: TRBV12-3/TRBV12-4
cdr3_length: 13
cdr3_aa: CASSFSGSYGYTF
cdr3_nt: TGTGCCAGCAGTTTTTCAGGGTCCTATGGCTACACCTTC

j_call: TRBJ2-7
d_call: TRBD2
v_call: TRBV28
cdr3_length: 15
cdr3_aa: CASNQRGGEPYEQYF
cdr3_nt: TGTGCCAGCAATCAGCGGGGGGGCGAACCCTACGAGCAGTACTTC

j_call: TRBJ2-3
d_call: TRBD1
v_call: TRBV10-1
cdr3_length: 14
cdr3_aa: CASGSARGTDTQYF
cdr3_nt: TGCGCCAGCGGGAGCGCCAGGGGGACAGATACGCAGTATTTT

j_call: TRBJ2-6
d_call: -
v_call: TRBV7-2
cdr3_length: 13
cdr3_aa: CASSATPGSPILF
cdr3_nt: TGTGCCAGCAGCGCAACACCGGGATCACCAATTCTTTTC

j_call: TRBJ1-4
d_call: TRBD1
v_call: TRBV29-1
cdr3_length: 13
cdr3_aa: CSVKTGGAEKLFF
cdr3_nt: TGCAGCGTTAAGACAGGGGGAGCTGAAAAACTGTTTTTT

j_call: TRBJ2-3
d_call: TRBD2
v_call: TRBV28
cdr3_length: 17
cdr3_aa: CASSPPPREGPSYTQYF
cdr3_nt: TGTGCCAGCAGTCCCCCCCCGCGGGAGGGCCCATCATATACGCAGTATTTT

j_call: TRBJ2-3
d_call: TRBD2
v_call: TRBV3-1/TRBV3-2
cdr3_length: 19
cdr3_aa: CASSQVIRTSGSPRDTQYF
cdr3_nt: TGTGCCAGCAGCCAAGTGATCCGGACTAGCGGGAGCCCCCGAGATACGCAGTATTTT